This T cell receptor beta chain was profiled in a study of beta chain features in type 1 diabetes. The authors sorted CD4+ naive, central memory, regulatory and stem cell-like memory cells via CD45RO/CCR7/CD25/CD127/CD95/CD27. Study outcomes and limitations: Type 1 diabetes patients had fewer VDJ junction insertions and more deletions.

This CDR3 is built from 15 residues. The trim removed 2 bases at V and 3 bases at J, leaving 2 bases unmatched. Per the germline V gene, CDR1 is SGHAT and CDR2 is FQNNGV. Concerning this clone: The antigen remains undetermined.

The whole isolated RNA underwent reverse transcription, so sequencing captured expressed TCRB transcripts. Profiled with immunoSEQ multiplex PCR; TCRdb holds only in-frame clones, not every one. The sample has around 300,000 clones; 12% to 15% are singletons. This clonotype was obtained from a man aged 25 to 40 in good health. Sequenced sample: central memory CD4+ T cells from blood. This sequence joins TRBV11-2 and TRBJ2-5; 11 bases align to TRBD2. This CDR3 reads CASSLQGLAEETQYF. In DNA form, the CDR3 reads TGTGCCAGCAGCTTACAGGGACTAGCGGAAGAGACCCAGTACTTC. The variable domain in full, completed from reference TRBV11-2 and TRBJ2-5, reads EAGVAQSPRYKIIEKRQSVAFWCNPISGHATLYWYQQILGQGPKLLIQFQNNGVVDDSQLPKDRFSAERLKGVDSTLKIQPAKLEDSAVYLCASSLQGLAEETQYFGPGTRLLVL.